This T cell receptor (beta chain) was obtained from a study of T cell changes during pregnancy in multiple sclerosis. Per germline, CDR1 KGHSH and CDR2 LQKENI. Trimming cost V 4 bases and J 5 bases, with 11 bases left between them. The CDR3 has 13 residues. TCRdb's copy holds only in-frame clones and misses some; the assay was immunoSEQ multiplex PCR. Here the sample spans just under 45,000 clones, roughly 95% being singletons. The chain combines TRBV18 with TRBJ2-5; D call uncertain. Sequencing used peripheral blood, obtained in the second trimester of pregnancy. The source is a female donor with multiple sclerosis, enrolled in a pregnancy study. The CDR3 nucleotides are TGTGCCAGCTCACTACTCCCCGGGGAGACCCAGTACTTC. Translation gives CASSLLPGETQYF.